What follows are 13 T cell receptor beta chains derived from one specimen sequenced in a study of blood T cell repertoires in COVID-19. Clones were read by immunoSEQ multiplex PCR, and TCRdb kept only the in-frame ones, dropping some. The repertoire includes roughly 82,000 clones, roughly 88% of them detected once, and roughly 1% sits in the top ten. What was sequenced was peripheral blood. These receptors all stem from a woman in her forties or fifties in a cohort sampled during active COVID-19.

The chain uses TRBV30 and TRBJ1-3, with no clear D. The V end lost 3 bases, the J end lost 0 bases, and 9 bases lay between the germline ends. Germline assignment: CDR1 GTSNPN and CDR2 SVGIG (reference sequence). This CDR3 region has 14 residues. Here the CDR3 reads CAWRYMSSGNTIYF. CDR3 nucleotide sequence: TGTGCCTGGAGATATATGAGCTCTGGAAACACCATATATTTT.

The chain has TRBV4-2 and TRBJ2-3; maybe TRBD2 (6 bases). The V gene's germline CDR1 is LGHNA and CDR2 YNFKEQ. The germline V and J ends were trimmed by 1 base and 10 bases, with 24 bases remaining between them. The CDR3 totals 17 residues. CDR3 in amino acids: CASSQGMGTGESRAQYF. Written as DNA, the CDR3 is TGTGCCAGCAGCCAAGGCATGGGGACGGGAGAATCGCGGGCGCAGTATTTT.

This sequence joins TRBV30 and TRBJ1-5, with D unresolved. The germline V and J ends were trimmed by 4 bases and 3 bases, with 10 bases remaining between them. CDR1 is GTSNPN, CDR2 SVGIG, per germline (reference sequence). The CDR3 loop spans 13 amino acids. CDR3 residues: CAWNSGLNQPQHF. DNA for the CDR3: TGTGCCTGGAACAGCGGCCTCAATCAGCCCCAGCATTTT.

This chain joins TRBV9 and TRBJ1-5; 7 bases line up with TRBD1. The CDR3 has 19 residues. Germline loops: CDR1 SGDLS, CDR2 YYNGEE. Trimming cost V 0 bases and J 2 bases; bases outside gene matches: 14. The DNA of the CDR3 is TGTGCCAGCAGCGTAGTTCGCCCGGGACAGCCGGAGGGCAATCAGCCCCAGCATTTT. Translated: CASSVVRPGQPEGNQPQHF.

The chain links TRBV28 to TRBJ2-5; 11 bases match TRBD2. Germline V lookup: CDR1 MDHEN, CDR2 SYDVKM. V lost 5 bases, J lost 3 bases, and 5 bases stayed unmatched. This CDR3 spans 15 amino acids. Here the CDR3 DNA reads TGTGCCAGCAGTCCCGGGGGACTAGCGGAAGAGACCCAGTACTTC. As protein: CASSPGGLAEETQYF.

As concerns this clone: At one boundary the junction diverges from the germline segment, which might be a read error. CDR3 in amino acids: CASSERQGQSYGPYVYTF. CDR3 sequence (DNA): TGTGCCAGCAGTGAACGGCAGGGACAAAGTTATGGGCCCTATGTCTACACCTTC. J is TRBJ1-2 and V is TRBV6-1; possibly TRBD1 for D (6 bases). This CDR3 is built from 18 residues. The V gene's germline CDR1 is MNHNS and CDR2 SASEGT.

The chain uses TRBV30 and TRBJ1-1; D not resolved. Germline CDR1 is GTSNPN and CDR2 is SVGIG (reference sequence). V lost 2 bases, J lost 5 bases, and 12 bases lay in between. The length of the CDR3 is 13 residues. The CDR3 region is CAWSLGRETEAFF. As DNA, the CDR3 is TGTGCCTGGAGTTTAGGGAGGGAGACTGAAGCTTTCTTT.

The chain combines TRBV13 with TRBJ2-7, with TRBD1 identical over 9 bases. The CDR3 covers 15 residues. V lost 2 bases, J lost 3 bases, and 5 bases stayed unmatched. Germline loops: CDR1 PRHDT, CDR2 FYEKMQ (reference sequence). CDR3 residues: CASSLLGTGFYEQYF. CDR3 in DNA: TGTGCCAGCAGCTTATTGGGGACAGGGTTCTACGAGCAGTACTTC.

CDR3 nucleotides: TGTGCCAGCAGTGAAGTAGCGGGGGGATCCTACGAGCAGTACTTC. Its protein is CASSEVAGGSYEQYF. This rearrangement joins TRBV2 to TRBJ2-7; 10 bases are a match to TRBD2. CDR1 and CDR2 from the germline V gene are SNHLY and FYNNEI. This CDR3 has 15 residues. The trim removed 1 base at V and 1 base at J, leaving 1 base unmatched.

The rearrangement links TRBV7-9 to TRBJ2-2; TRBD2 matches 7 bases. Germline values: CDR1 SEHNR, CDR2 FQNEAQ (reference sequence). The V and J ends lost 9 bases and 6 bases, in that order; junction bases with no gene match: 7. The CDR3 covers 13 residues. CDR3 nucleotides: TGTGCCAGTTTCGGGGGGACCGCCGGGGAGCTGTTTTTT. Protein: CASFGGTAGELFF.

The chain couples TRBV18 to TRBJ1-5, with TRBD1 identical over 9 bases. The germline V gene has CDR1 KGHSH and CDR2 LQKENI. The CDR3 runs 18 residues. The J segment lost 5 bases and the V segment lost 2 bases, leaving 13 bases of the junction unmatched. This CDR3 is CASSPRNRGRGKDQPQHF. For the CDR3, the DNA is TGTGCCAGCTCACCAAGAAACAGGGGGCGTGGGAAGGATCAGCCCCAGCATTTT.

The sample holds one count of this clone. This chain links TRBV5-4 with TRBJ2-7; 7 bases are shared with TRBD2. Germline CDR1 and CDR2: SGHNT and YYREEE (reference sequence). The CDR3 loop spans 16 amino acids. J was trimmed by 0 bases and V by 4 bases; bases with no gene match: 10. Here the CDR3 reads CASSDPRAGASYEQYF. CDR3 sequence (DNA): TGTGCCAGCAGCGACCCTAGGGCGGGAGCCTCCTACGAGCAGTACTTC.

The chain links TRBV7-3 to TRBJ1-1, with D unclear. In germline, CDR1 is SGHTA, CDR2 FQGTGA. Trimming shortened V by 5 bases and J by 4 bases, and 17 bases separated the two germline ends. The CDR3 is made up of 15 amino acids. CDR3: CASSQTSGLGTEAFF. The CDR3 DNA reads as TGTGCCAGCAGCCAGACGTCCGGGTTGGGCACTGAAGCTTTCTTT.